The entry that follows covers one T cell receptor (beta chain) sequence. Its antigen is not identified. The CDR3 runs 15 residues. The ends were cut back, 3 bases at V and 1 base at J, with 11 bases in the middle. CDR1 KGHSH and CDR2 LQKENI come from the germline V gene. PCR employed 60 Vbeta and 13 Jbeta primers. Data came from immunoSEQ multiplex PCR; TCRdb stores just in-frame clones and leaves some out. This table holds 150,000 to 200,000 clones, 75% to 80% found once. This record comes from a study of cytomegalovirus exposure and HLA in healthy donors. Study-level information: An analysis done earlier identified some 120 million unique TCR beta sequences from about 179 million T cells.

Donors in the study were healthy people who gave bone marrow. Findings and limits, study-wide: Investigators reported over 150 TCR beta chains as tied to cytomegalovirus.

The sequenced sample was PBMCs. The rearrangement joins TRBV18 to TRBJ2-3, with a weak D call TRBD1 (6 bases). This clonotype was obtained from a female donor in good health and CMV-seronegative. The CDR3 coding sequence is TGTGCCAGCTCACCCGGACAGACCGGCACAGATACGCAGTATTTT. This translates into CASSPGQTGTDTQYF. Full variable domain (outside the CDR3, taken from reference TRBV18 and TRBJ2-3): NAGVMQNPRHLVRRRGQEARLRCSPMKGHSHVYWYRQLPEEGLKFMVYLQKENIIDESGMPKERFSAEFPKEGPSILRIQQVVRGDSAAYFCASSPGQTGTDTQYFGPGTRLTVL.